A selection of T cell receptor beta chains follows, all from one sample in a study of blood T cells in healthy people across ages. TCRdb reprocessed the 5' RACE reads with MiXCR, giving one entry per CDR3 protein. This table holds over 600,000 distinct CDR3 sequences, roughly three fifths found once. The sequenced sample was blood. The receptors originated from a man between 35 and 55 years old in good health. CDR3s include the opening cysteine and the closing phenylalanine or tryptophan. Fields, in order: V gene, J gene, clone size, D gene, CDR3 DNA, CDR3 protein. The D gene is left open where the match is weak. The listing skips clone size in some rows; elsewhere it reads once, few, many or a size class.

V gene: TRBV7-9
J gene: TRBJ2-1
clone size: .
D gene: .
CDR3 DNA: TGTGCCAGCAGCACCGACGACAGAGAGCAGTTCTTC
CDR3 protein: CASSTDDREQFF

V gene: TRBV7-2
J gene: TRBJ2-5
clone size: .
D gene: .
CDR3 DNA: TGTGCCAGCAGCCCGTCTCTCCCGGAGACCCAGTACTTC
CDR3 protein: CASSPSLPETQYF

V gene: TRBV9
J gene: TRBJ2-1
clone size: .
D gene: .
CDR3 DNA: TGTGCCAGCAGCGCCCCCCTTGAGATAGCGGCAAACTACAATGAGCAGTTCTTC
CDR3 protein: CASSAPLEIAANYNEQFF

V gene: TRBV4-3
J gene: TRBJ2-3
clone size: .
D gene: .
CDR3 DNA: TGCGCCAGCAGCCAATTTCAGACCACAGATACGCAGTATTTT
CDR3 protein: CASSQFQTTDTQYF

V gene: TRBV6-2/TRBV6-3
J gene: TRBJ1-2
clone size: .
D gene: .
CDR3 DNA: TGTGCCGGCAGTTACTCTCAGAGTTATGGCTACACCTTC
CDR3 protein: CAGSYSQSYGYTF

V gene: TRBV27
J gene: TRBJ1-5
clone size: once
D gene: .
CDR3 DNA: TGTGCCAGCAGTTTAGGGGGCGGGCTGAGAGATCAGCCCCAGCATTTT
CDR3 protein: CASSLGGGLRDQPQHF

V gene: TRBV6-4
J gene: TRBJ2-3
clone size: .
D gene: .
CDR3 DNA: TGTGCCAGCAGTGACGGTAGCGGAAACACAGATATGCAGTATTTT
CDR3 protein: CASSDGSGNTDMQYF

V gene: TRBV11-2
J gene: TRBJ1-6
clone size: .
D gene: .
CDR3 DNA: TGTGCCAGCAGCTTGTATACAGGGTTCTATAATTCACCCCTCCACTTT
CDR3 protein: CASSLYTGFYNSPLHF

V gene: TRBV6-4
J gene: TRBJ2-5
clone size: few
D gene: TRBD2
CDR3 DNA: TGTGCCAGCAGCCGTCTAGCGGGGGATCAAGAGACCCAGTACTTC
CDR3 protein: CASSRLAGDQETQYF

V gene: TRBV29-1
J gene: TRBJ1-1
clone size: .
D gene: .
CDR3 DNA: TGCAGCGTTGAAGCCGGGGGCGTTGGCACTGAAGCTTTCTTT
CDR3 protein: CSVEAGGVGTEAFF

V gene: TRBV13
J gene: TRBJ2-6
clone size: .
D gene: TRBD1
CDR3 DNA: TGTGCCAGCAGCTTACAGCCGGGACAGCTTCCCGGGGCCAACGTCCTGACTTTC
CDR3 protein: CASSLQPGQLPGANVLTF

V gene: TRBV4-3
J gene: TRBJ2-1
clone size: .
D gene: .
CDR3 DNA: TGCGCCAGCAGCCAAGACTCTGGACGGGAGCAGTTCTTC
CDR3 protein: CASSQDSGREQFF

V gene: TRBV24-1
J gene: TRBJ2-3
clone size: .
D gene: .
CDR3 DNA: TGTGCCACCAACGCAGGGGCTACAGATACGCAGTATTTT
CDR3 protein: CATNAGATDTQYF

V gene: TRBV21-1
J gene: TRBJ1-4
clone size: .
D gene: .
CDR3 DNA: TGTGCCAGCAGCAAGGGAGGCCAGATTAATGAAAAACTGTTTTTT
CDR3 protein: CASSKGGQINEKLFF

V gene: TRBV11-1
J gene: TRBJ2-6
clone size: .
D gene: TRBD1
CDR3 DNA: TGTGCCAGCACTTTGGGTACAGGGGGACCTGGGGCCAACGTCCTGACTTTC
CDR3 protein: CASTLGTGGPGANVLTF

V gene: TRBV9
J gene: TRBJ2-5
clone size: .
D gene: TRBD1
CDR3 DNA: TGTGCCAGCAGCGTAAGCCGGGACAGTCGTCGAGAGACCCAGTACTTC
CDR3 protein: CASSVSRDSRRETQYF

V gene: TRBV5-1
J gene: TRBJ2-7
clone size: .
D gene: .
CDR3 DNA: TGCGCCAGCAGCTTGGATTTGGCTTACAATGAGCAGTACTTC
CDR3 protein: CASSLDLAYNEQYF

V gene: TRBV20-1
J gene: TRBJ1-2
clone size: .
D gene: .
CDR3 DNA: TGCAGTGCTCTTCGGGGAGCGACCTATGGCTACACCTTC
CDR3 protein: CSALRGATYGYTF

V gene: TRBV5-1
J gene: TRBJ1-4
clone size: .
D gene: .
CDR3 DNA: TGCGCCAGCAGCTTGGCCGGACAGCTTAATGAAAAACTGTTTTTT
CDR3 protein: CASSLAGQLNEKLFF

V gene: TRBV7-3
J gene: TRBJ2-1
clone size: .
D gene: .
CDR3 DNA: TGTGCCAGCAGCCAGGGGCCGGGAGAAGGGCAGTTCTTC
CDR3 protein: CASSQGPGEGQFF

V gene: TRBV28
J gene: TRBJ1-1
clone size: .
D gene: .
CDR3 DNA: TGTGCCAGCAGCGCAAGCCTCACTGAAGCTTTCTTT
CDR3 protein: CASSASLTEAFF

V gene: TRBV3-1
J gene: TRBJ2-5
clone size: few
D gene: TRBD2
CDR3 DNA: TGTGCCAGCAGCTCTCTAGCGGGAAGGGAGCAGTACTTC
CDR3 protein: CASSSLAGREQYF

V gene: TRBV7-6
J gene: TRBJ2-3
clone size: .
D gene: TRBD2
CDR3 DNA: TGTGCCAGCAGTTCGGCTAGCGGGGCTCGCACAGATACGCAGTATTTT
CDR3 protein: CASSSASGARTDTQYF

V gene: TRBV28
J gene: TRBJ2-5
clone size: .
D gene: TRBD1
CDR3 DNA: TGTGCCAGCAGTTTTGGGACAGGGGGCATGCAAGAGACCCAGTACTTC
CDR3 protein: CASSFGTGGMQETQYF

V gene: TRBV25-1
J gene: TRBJ2-7
clone size: few
D gene: .
CDR3 DNA: TGTGCCAGCATTGGAGTAGGGGCTCCCTACGAGCAGTACTTC
CDR3 protein: CASIGVGAPYEQYF

V gene: TRBV20-1
J gene: TRBJ2-1
clone size: .
D gene: .
CDR3 DNA: TGCAGTGCTTTAAGCCCCTCCCTTGAGCAGTTCTTC
CDR3 protein: CSALSPSLEQFF

V gene: TRBV6-5
J gene: TRBJ2-3
clone size: .
D gene: TRBD1
CDR3 DNA: TGTGCCAGCAATTCGGGGCAGGGGGCATTTGCAGATACGCAGTATTTT
CDR3 protein: CASNSGQGAFADTQYF

V gene: TRBV9
J gene: TRBJ2-5
clone size: .
D gene: .
CDR3 DNA: TGTGCCAGCAGCGCCCCGAATCCTAACCTAGCCGGGGATAAAGAGACCCAGTACTTC
CDR3 protein: CASSAPNPNLAGDKETQYF

V gene: TRBV10-3
J gene: TRBJ2-5
clone size: .
D gene: .
CDR3 DNA: TGTGCCATCAGTGAAAAGGGGCCTGGGGAGCAGTACTTC
CDR3 protein: CAISEKGPGEQYF

V gene: TRBV2
J gene: TRBJ2-2
clone size: once
D gene: TRBD1
CDR3 DNA: TGTGCCAGCAGTGTCCGACAGGGACCGGCCATGGTAGGGCTGTTTTTT
CDR3 protein: CASSVRQGPAMVGLFF

V gene: TRBV7-8
J gene: TRBJ1-3
clone size: .
D gene: .
CDR3 DNA: TGTGCCAGCAGCTTAGCAGGCAGCCTTGACACCATATATTTT
CDR3 protein: CASSLAGSLDTIYF

V gene: TRBV6-1
J gene: TRBJ2-1
clone size: few
D gene: TRBD1
CDR3 DNA: TGTGCCAGCAGTGTATTGGGGAACAGGGGTGAGCAGTTCTTC
CDR3 protein: CASSVLGNRGEQFF

V gene: TRBV4-3
J gene: TRBJ1-2
clone size: few
D gene: .
CDR3 DNA: TGCGCCAGCAGCCGAACCCTGGAGGCCGGCTACACCTTC
CDR3 protein: CASSRTLEAGYTF

V gene: TRBV12-3/TRBV12-4
J gene: TRBJ2-3
clone size: .
D gene: .
CDR3 DNA: TGTGCCACCAAGCGACAGGCCGAGCGGGATACGCAGTATTTT
CDR3 protein: CATKRQAERDTQYF

V gene: TRBV4-3
J gene: TRBJ2-7
clone size: many
D gene: TRBD2
CDR3 DNA: TGCGCCAGCAGCCAAAGCGGGAAAGACTACGAGCAGTACTTC
CDR3 protein: CASSQSGKDYEQYF

V gene: TRBV15
J gene: TRBJ2-4
clone size: .
D gene: TRBD1
CDR3 DNA: TGTGCCACCAGCAGAGGGGACAGGGGCAAAAACATTCAGTACTTC
CDR3 protein: CATSRGDRGKNIQYF

V gene: TRBV28
J gene: TRBJ2-7
clone size: .
D gene: TRBD1
CDR3 DNA: TGTGCCAGCAGTCCGGCTCGACAGGGGGCGGCAATTAAGGACGAGCAGTACTTC
CDR3 protein: CASSPARQGAAIKDEQYF